This is a list of T cell receptor beta chains from one sample in a study of early T cells in non-severe SARS-CoV-2 infection. One entry per CDR3 protein results from TCRdb running MiXCR on the 5' RACE reads. The table records tens of thousands of distinct CDR3 sequences, roughly 15% of them present only once. Sequencing used whole blood, obtained at baseline. The receptors stem from an adult who was a healthcare worker with PCR-confirmed SARS-CoV-2 infection or an uninfected control (not recorded which). Each CDR3 is given with its conserved first and last residue. D genes are given only for firm matches. The size field is filled for only some rows; it gives once, few, many or a size class.

>many|TRBD1|TRBV2|15|TRBJ2-2
TGTGCCAGCAGTTCGGACAGGGCGGGCACCGGGGAGCTGTTTTTT
CASSSDRAGTGELFF
>few|TRBD2|TRBV3-1|15|TRBJ2-7
TGTGCCAGCAGCCAAGGAGCTAGCGGTTACTACGAGCAGTACTTC
CASSQGASGYYEQYF
>NA|NA|TRBV3-1|15|TRBJ2-5
TGTGCCAGCAGCCAACTCGGACTCGCGCAAGAGACCCAGTACTTC
CASSQLGLAQETQYF
>NA|NA|TRBV21-1|16|TRBJ2-2
TGTGCCAGCAGCCAGGGGGTAGCGGGGCACACCGGGGAGCTGTTTTTT
CASSQGVAGHTGELFF
>many|TRBD2|TRBV14|16|TRBJ2-1
TGTGCCAGCAGCCAAGGTGGTAGCGGGAGCCAGCGGGTCAAGTTCTTC
CASSQGGSGSQRVKFF
>NA|TRBD2|TRBV28|14|TRBJ2-3
TGTGCCAGCAAGGCGGGAGGGGCGGGAGATACGCAGTATTTT
CASKAGGAGDTQYF
>many|NA|TRBV27|14|TRBJ2-7
TGTGCCAGCAGTTTATCGAGAGGGCCCTACGAGCAGTACTTC
CASSLSRGPYEQYF
>NA|TRBD2|TRBV5-1|16|TRBJ2-3
TGCGCCAGCAGCTTGATAACGGGAGGCGGCACAGATACGCAGTATTTT
CASSLITGGGTDTQYF
>few|NA|TRBV28|14|TRBJ1-6
TGTGCCAGCAGTACCTTGGGGGGAGCTTCACCCCTCCACTTT
CASSTLGGASPLHF
>NA|TRBD1|TRBV20-1|13|TRBJ1-1
TGCAGTGCGCCGGCGAAAGGGGGCGCTGAAGCTTTCTTT
CSAPAKGGAEAFF
>few|NA|TRBV29-1|13|TRBJ2-7
TGCAGCGTTGGGCTTTGGAGCTCCTACGAGCAGTACTTC
CSVGLWSSYEQYF
>NA|NA|TRBV7-6|13|TRBJ2-3
TGTGCCAGCAGCATAGGGGGCACAGATACGCAGTATTTT
CASSIGGTDTQYF
>few|NA|TRBV18|15|TRBJ2-6
TGTGCCAGCTCACCAAAGGTTTCAGGGGCCAACGTCCTGACTTTC
CASSPKVSGANVLTF
>many|TRBD1|TRBV29-1|13|TRBJ2-1
TGCAGCGTTCGACAGGGGGGCTACAATGAGCAGTTCTTC
CSVRQGGYNEQFF
>many|NA|TRBV2|12|TRBJ1-6
TGTGCCAGCACCGACTTGGGGGCGTCCCTCCACTTT
CASTDLGASLHF
>many|NA|TRBV13|12|TRBJ2-7
TGTGCCAGCAGCTTAGAATCCTACGAGCAGTACTTC
CASSLESYEQYF
>few|TRBD2|TRBV7-7|17|TRBJ2-1
TGTGCCAGCAGCCCATCCGGGGGACTAGCGGGAGTAAATGAGCAGTTCTTC
CASSPSGGLAGVNEQFF
>NA|NA|TRBV29-1|15|TRBJ1-2
TGCAGCGTTGAGGGGGTATCGGCGGTAGACTATGGCTACACCTTC
CSVEGVSAVDYGYTF
>few|TRBD2|TRBV12-3/TRBV12-4|15|TRBJ2-1
TGTGCCAGCACCCCTAGCGGGAGGGCCTACAATGAGCAGTTCTTC
CASTPSGRAYNEQFF
>few|NA|TRBV24-1|13|TRBJ2-3
TGTGCCACCAGTGATCCGAATATCGTTACGCAGTATTTT
CATSDPNIVTQYF
>NA|TRBD2|TRBV9|14|TRBJ2-3
TGTGCCAGCAGCCCGGCTAGCGGGAGCGATACGCAGTATTTT
CASSPASGSDTQYF
>few|TRBD2|TRBV7-2|15|TRBJ2-5
TGTGCCAGCAGCTTAGCGCAGCGGGAGGGGAAGACCCAGTACTTC
CASSLAQREGKTQYF
>NA|NA|TRBV5-1|15|TRBJ2-3
TGCGCCAGCAGCGACCAGCGGCCAATGACAGATACGCAGTATTTT
CASSDQRPMTDTQYF
>few|NA|TRBV27|16|TRBJ2-3
TGTGCCAGCAGTCTCCTAGCAGGAGGGAGGCCAGATACGCAGTATTTT
CASSLLAGGRPDTQYF
>NA|NA|TRBV20-1|14|TRBJ2-5
TGCAGTGCTAGTGTCCCCCCCAACCAAGAGACCCAGTACTTC
CSASVPPNQETQYF
>NA|TRBD1|TRBV5-6|13|TRBJ2-7
TGTGCCAGCAGCAGGACAGGGAATAACGAGCAGTACTTC
CASSRTGNNEQYF
>NA|NA|TRBV6-2/TRBV6-3|13|TRBJ2-5
TGTGCCAGCAGTTGGCTAGCCCACGAGACCCAGTACTTC
CASSWLAHETQYF
>many|TRBD1|TRBV7-9|15|TRBJ1-1
TGTGCCAGCAGCCCTCTTGGGACAGGCCCTCGGGAAGCTTTCTTT
CASSPLGTGPREAFF
>NA|TRBD1|TRBV7-9|13|TRBJ2-5
TGTGCCAGCAGCCGTACAGGGGGCGAGACCCAGTACTTC
CASSRTGGETQYF
>NA|TRBD2|TRBV28|20|TRBJ2-7
TGTGCCAGCAGTACCAGAAGTTGGACTAGCGGGACTGATGCCTCCTACGAGCAGTACTTC
CASSTRSWTSGTDASYEQYF
>many|NA|TRBV4-2|14|TRBJ2-6
TGTGCCAGCAGCCAAGGGGCTGGGGCCAACGTCCTGACTTTC
CASSQGAGANVLTF
>many|NA|TRBV5-1|15|TRBJ1-5
TGCGCCAGCAGCTTGGGGCAGGGTGGCAATCAGCCCCAGCATTTT
CASSLGQGGNQPQHF
>NA|NA|TRBV7-8|16|TRBJ1-2
TGTGCCAGCAGCTTAGGGGGCGGGGGTACTAACTATGGCTACACCTTC
CASSLGGGGTNYGYTF
>NA|TRBD1|TRBV5-1|16|TRBJ1-2
TGCGCCAGCAGCCTCCCTCGAGGGGGCGACAACTATGGCTACACCTTC
CASSLPRGGDNYGYTF
>NA|TRBD1|TRBV6-6|17|TRBJ2-1
TGTGCCAGCAGAAAACTTCACGGGACAGGCTCCTACAATGAGCAGTTCTTC
CASRKLHGTGSYNEQFF
>many|TRBD1|TRBV3-1|15|TRBJ1-4
TGTGCCAGCAGCTTCGGGACAGTCAATAATGAAAAACTGTTTTTT
CASSFGTVNNEKLFF
>many|NA|TRBV13|15|TRBJ2-1
TGTGCCAGCAGCCCCCCCGGGAGCTCCTACAATGAGCAGTTCTTC
CASSPPGSSYNEQFF
>many|NA|TRBV5-1|14|TRBJ1-1
TGCGCCAGCAGCTTGGTAGGGGACGACACTGAAGCTTTCTTT
CASSLVGDDTEAFF
>NA|TRBD2|TRBV27|13|TRBJ2-1
TGTGCCAGCAGTTTTGAGCGGGAGTCTGAGCAGTTCTTC
CASSFERESEQFF
>NA|NA|TRBV5-1|16|TRBJ2-3
TGCGCCAGCAGCCTTCAGAAGGGGTCCAGCACAGATACGCAGTATTTT
CASSLQKGSSTDTQYF
>many|TRBD2|TRBV7-9|11|TRBJ2-3
TGTGCCAGCAGCTTAGGGACTAGCTGTTATTTT
CASSLGTSCYF
>many|NA|TRBV7-3|14|TRBJ2-2
TGTGCCAGCAGCATCTCAGCGAACACCGGGGAGCTGTTTTTT
CASSISANTGELFF
>few|NA|TRBV18|15|TRBJ2-3
TGTGCCAGCTCACCGAGACTTGACAGAACAGATACGCAGTATTTT
CASSPRLDRTDTQYF
>NA|NA|TRBV18|13|TRBJ2-5
TGTGCCAGCTCCGCGGGGAGAAAAGAGACCCAGTACTTC
CASSAGRKETQYF
>many|NA|TRBV3-1|16|TRBJ2-3
TGTGCCAGCAGCCAAGACCTAGCGACTAGCACAGATACGCAGTATTTT
CASSQDLATSTDTQYF
>NA|NA|TRBV25-1|12|TRBJ1-2
TGTGCCAGCAGTGATGGCAGGGATGGCTACACCTTC
CASSDGRDGYTF
>few|NA|TRBV5-6|16|TRBJ2-2
TGTGCCAGCAGCTTGGCGGCTTCGGCGAACACCGGGGAGCTGTTTTTT
CASSLAASANTGELFF
>many|TRBD2|TRBV6-4|15|TRBJ2-1
TGTGCCAGCAGTGGGACTAGCGGGGGTTACAATGAGCAGTTCTTC
CASSGTSGGYNEQFF
>few|NA|TRBV27|16|TRBJ1-2
TGTGCCAGCAGCTTAGCGGGGGTTAACGGGGGCTATGGCTACACCTTC
CASSLAGVNGGYGYTF
>few|NA|TRBV6-5|13|TRBJ2-3
NA
CASSWGQGARKYF
>NA|NA|TRBV28|16|TRBJ1-1
TGTGCCAGCAGTTTCGCCCCCCGGGCGGTGAACACTGAAGCTTTCTTT
CASSFAPRAVNTEAFF
>few|NA|TRBV6-5|13|TRBJ2-7
TGTGCCAGCAGCCGGACAGCGTCCTACGAGCAGTACTTC
CASSRTASYEQYF
>many|NA|TRBV28|12|TRBJ2-1
TGTGCCAGCAGTTTATCCTACAATGAGCAGTTCTTC
CASSLSYNEQFF
>few|NA|TRBV30|14|TRBJ2-1
TGTGCCTGGAGATCAAAGGGGTCCTACAATGAGCAGTTCTTC
CAWRSKGSYNEQFF